This T cell receptor (beta chain) was documented in a study of cytomegalovirus exposure and HLA in healthy donors. PCR amplification relied on 60 Vbeta primers (plus 13 Jbeta primers). The protocol was immunoSEQ multiplex PCR, while the TCRdb copy is restricted to in-frame clones and leaves out a portion. Of approximately 130,000 clones listed, 60% to 80% are singletons. V was trimmed by 3 bases and J by 1 base, leaving 18 bases between them. The CDR3 is 16 residues long. The germline CDR1 and CDR2 sequences are GTSNPN and SVGIG (reference sequence). Sequenced: PBMCs. This TCR was recovered from a man between 50 and 59 years old in good health and CMV-seronegative. This chain links TRBV30 with TRBJ1-1, with D possibly TRBD1 on 5 matching bases. CDR3 sequence (DNA): TGTGCCTGGAGCGGGACGGGACTATTTTCGAACACTGAAGCTTTCTTT. It specifies CAWSGTGLFSNTEAFF.